This T cell receptor (beta chain) was documented in a study of T cells after yellow fever vaccination (dated by TCRdb to the late 2010s). Notes on the research overall: The SMART-Seq v4 Ultra Low Input RNA kit was used to prepare libraries from fractions with low cell numbers. To follow T-cell clones before and after both primary and booster YFV17D yellow fever vaccination, bulk TCR alpha and beta repertoires underwent longitudinal sequencing. Two healthy male donors, one aged 18 to 30 and one aged 30 to 40 years, were included in the cohort. Blood was collected at multiple timepoints before and after primary and secondary immunization, and bulk PBMC replicates and cell subsets were isolated. Here is what the overall study found, with its caveats: Compared with the primary T-cell response, the secondary T-cell response was weaker but faster, peaking on day 5 rather than day 15. A small fraction of clonotypes appeared in both the CD4 and CD8 compartments, likely as a result of convergent recombination. Because abundant contaminating clonotypes from the bulk population could be contained in FACS-sorted repertoires, computational filtering was required. Because the study included only two donors, the extent to which the findings can be generalized is limited. After the booster, most of the clones that had expanded following primary vaccination were detected again (around 97% of CD4 and 80% to 90% of CD8), which suggests that memory was broadly maintained.

V is cut by 4 bases and J by 2 bases, and the space between the germline ends is 14 bases. From a lookup of the germline V gene, CDR1 and CDR2 are SGHTA and FQGTGA. The CDR3 starts with the cysteine, ends with the phenylalanine, and has 16 residues. Only the CDR3 DNA stays, 48 bases, in frame from base 1. What the treatment or condition label conveys for this sample: live attenuated yellow fever vaccine strain. Two biological replicates of bulk PBMCs were collected at each blood-draw timepoint. PBMCs were isolated from peripheral blood using a standard Ficoll-Paque protocol. TriZol was used to extract RNA from bulk PBMCs, from CD4 and CD8 fractions, and from dextramer-positive and dextramer-negative fractions. Synthesis of TCR cDNA relied on 5'RACE template switching, a step that introduced a universal primer site along with unique molecular identifiers. Priming of cDNA synthesis was performed from both the TCR alpha and TCR beta constant segments. Library amplification used two PCR steps, and the second PCR step added sample barcodes and sequencing adapters. Sequencing of libraries was performed on Illumina HiSeq 2500 (2x100 bp) or NovaSeq (2x150 bp). On the authors' methods: MIGEC was used to demultiplex reads and collapse the reads into UMI consensus sequences, and MiXCR was used for V(D)J alignment. Clonotypes responding to the vaccine were identified with edgeR on replicate PBMC samples, with the criteria of FDR below 0.01 and a log2 fold change above 5 up to day 15. Each bulk clonotype was labeled CD4 or CD8 based on which sequenced repertoire, CD4 or CD8, contained the clonotype at higher abundance. The public reads were run again by TCRdb, first through fastp at Q25 and then through MiXCR, and only productive beta chains were kept. CDR3 protein sequences are deduplicated, and each keeps its most common genes and DNA. The authors' filters were not applied to this entry. This sample holds approximately 550,000 distinct CDR3 sequences; roughly a fifth were observed only once. In total, the top ten clones hold over 11% of the sample.

With respect to this clonotype: It has no known antigen specificity. The record has no base qualities; no much larger clone is one base away.

The sequence derives from a man younger than 45 who received the YFV17D yellow fever vaccine. The rearrangement joined TRBV7-3 to TRBJ2-2; 6 matching bases give a weak D call of TRBD1. The sequences come from PBMCs, collected 15 days after the yellow fever booster vaccination. The CDR3 sequence is CASSSYGTPNTGELFF. The nucleotides are TGTGCCAGCAGCTCATACGGGACACCCAACACCGGGGAGCTGTTTTTT.